These 29 T cell receptor beta chains were sequenced from one sample in a study of OX40 agonist ivuxolimab in advanced cancers. Clones were sequenced by immunoSEQ multiplex PCR, and TCRdb holds only the in-frame ones, with some missing. The sample includes 55,000 to 75,000 clones, roughly 82% of them seen just once. The material sequenced was CD4+ or CD8+ T cells sorted from blood, taken in a trial of the OX40 agonist ivuxolimab. Receptor source: an adult with an advanced solid tumor such as melanoma, head and neck, liver or kidney cancer.

V is TRBV29-1 and J is TRBJ2-5; D is uncertain. CDR3 length: 10 residues. Germline CDR1 and CDR2: SQVTM and ANQGSEA. The germline V and J ends were trimmed by 4 bases and 3 bases, with 3 bases remaining between them. CDR3 sequence reads: CSVGEETQYF. In DNA form, the CDR3 reads TGCAGCGTTGGGGAAGAGACCCAGTACTTC.

J is TRBJ2-3 and V is TRBV18, with D possibly being TRBD2 (6 bases). V lost 3 bases and J 7 bases, leaving 17 bases between the germline ends. Looked up from germline, CDR1 is KGHSH and CDR2 is LQKENI. The CDR3 is made up of 15 amino acids. The CDR3 DNA follows: TGTGCCAGCTCACCGGTGGGGGGTAACATGAATACGCAGTATTTT. It is translated as CASSPVGGNMNTQYF.

The chain carries TRBV5-6 and TRBJ1-2, with D possibly matching TRBD1 (6 bases). Per germline, CDR1 SGHDT and CDR2 YYEEEE. The CDR3 contains 14 residues. V lost 1 base, J lost 8 bases, and 15 bases lay in between. CDR3 residues: CASSLYRAKWGYTF. Here the CDR3 DNA reads TGTGCCAGCAGCTTGTACAGGGCCAAATGGGGCTACACCTTC.

The chain joins TRBV6-5 to TRBJ1-2; possible D gene TRBD1, 6 bases. Germline assignment: CDR1 MNHEY and CDR2 SVGAGI. With 0 bases removed from V and 4 bases from J, the gap between germline ends came to 12 bases. The CDR3 runs 15 residues. The CDR3 here is CASSYSNQGSYGYTF. CDR3 bases: TGTGCCAGCAGTTACTCGAATCAGGGGTCCTATGGCTACACCTTC.

The rearrangement joins TRBV4-1 to TRBJ1-5; D is undetermined. Trimming shortened V by 6 bases and J by 5 bases, and 11 bases separated the two germline ends. The CDR3 loop spans 13 amino acids. Germline V gene sequence: CDR1 MGHRA, CDR2 YSYEKL. CDR3 sequence: CASSLLADQPQHF. For the CDR3, the DNA is TGCGCCAGCAGTCTGCTCGCGGATCAGCCCCAGCATTTT.

The chain joins TRBV5-1 to TRBJ1-2; D is perhaps TRBD1 (5 bases). The CDR3 length is 13 residues. V was pared by 2 bases and J by 8 bases, with 13 bases between. In germline, CDR1 is SGHRS, CDR2 YFSETQ. The CDR3 reads CASSFQGEKGYTF. CDR3 coding DNA: TGCGCCAGCAGCTTCCAAGGGGAGAAGGGCTACACCTTC.

This clone was picked up one time. The CDR3 nucleotides are TGTGCCATCACCGGGACAGGGGAGGGGTATGGCTACACCTTC. Amino acid sequence: CAITGTGEGYGYTF. V usage is TRBV10-3 and J usage is TRBJ1-2; 10 bases match TRBD1. In germline, CDR1 is ENHRY, CDR2 SYGVKD. This CDR3 region has 14 residues. The ends lost 7 bases at V and 5 bases at J; junction bases unmatched: 7.

The rearrangement joins TRBV4-3 to TRBJ2-2, with TRBD2 identical over 10 bases. The CDR3 has 17 residues. The ends lost 4 bases at V and 0 bases at J; junction bases unmatched: 5. Looked up from germline, CDR1 is LGHNA and CDR2 is YSLEER. The CDR3 protein is CASSLYSGGTNTGELFF. The CDR3 DNA follows: TGCGCCAGCAGCCTATATAGCGGGGGGACGAACACCGGGGAGCTGTTTTTT.

The gene calls are TRBV6-1 and TRBJ1-2; tentatively, D is TRBD1 (6 bases). The CDR3 is 15 amino acids. Germline-derived CDR1 and CDR2 are MNHNS and SASEGT. V gave up 4 bases and J gave up 2 bases, with 14 bases separating them. The CDR3 DNA reads TGTGCCAGCAGTGGGGTCGAACAGGGAAACTATGGCTACACCTTC. This gives the protein CASSGVEQGNYGYTF.

CDR3 coding DNA: TGTGCCAGCAGGAACAGTTTAGTTTATGGCTACACCTTC. Encoded protein: CASRNSLVYGYTF. V gene TRBV2 combines with J gene TRBJ1-2, with D hard to call. CDR3 length equals 13 residues. V shed 6 bases and J shed 5 bases, with 13 bases lying between them. Per the germline V gene, CDR1 is SNHLY and CDR2 is FYNNEI. The whole variable domain, remainder taken from reference TRBV2 and TRBJ1-2, is EPEVTQTPSHQVTQMGQEVILRCVPISNHLYFYWYRQILGQKVEFLVSFYNNEISEKSEIFDDQFSVERPDGSNFTLKIRSTKLEDSAMYFCASRNSLVYGYTFGSGTRLTVV.

V usage is TRBV5-4 and J usage is TRBJ1-6; possibly TRBD1 for D (6 bases). CDR1 and CDR2 (germline): SGHNT, YYREEE (reference sequence). CDR3 length: 15 amino acids. Trimming stripped 4 bases from V and 8 bases from J, with 16 bases between. CDR3 sequence: CASSAGGGRHSPLHF. The DNA for the CDR3 is TGTGCCAGCAGCGCCGGAGGGGGTAGGCATTCACCCCTCCACTTT. Together with reference TRBV5-4 and TRBJ1-6, the CDR3 gives the full variable domain: ETGVTQSPTHLIKTRGQQVTLRCSSQSGHNTVSWYQQALGQGPQFIFQYYREEENGRGNFPPRFSGLQFPNYSSELNVNALELDDSALYLCASSAGGGRHSPLHFGNGTRLTVT.

The genes are TRBV7-2 and TRBJ2-1; 7 bases fit TRBD1. The germline V gene encodes CDR1 SGHTA and CDR2 FQGNSA. V shed 4 bases and J 4 bases; nucleotides not matched to a gene: 10. This CDR3 is built from 16 residues. CDR3 region: CASSSSRGLGYNEQFF. The DNA for the CDR3 is TGTGCCAGCAGCTCAAGTAGGGGGCTTGGATACAATGAGCAGTTCTTC.

The genes are TRBV7-8 and TRBJ2-7, with 9 bases aligning to TRBD2. This CDR3 has 15 residues. The V gene end was trimmed by 5 bases and the J gene end by 2 bases; junction bases not matched to a gene: 7. Germline V gene lookup returns CDR1 SGHVS and CDR2 FQNEAQ. This CDR3 reads CASSPLAGVAYEQYF. CDR3 DNA: TGTGCCAGCAGCCCCTTAGCGGGGGTTGCCTACGAGCAGTACTTC.

V is TRBV5-1 and J is TRBJ2-3, with D possibly being TRBD1 (5 bases). CDR1 and CDR2 (germline): SGHRS, YFSETQ. The CDR3 consists of 16 residues. Trimming took off 4 bases at V and 4 bases at J, with 19 bases between the two ends. The CDR3 DNA follows: TGCGCCAGCAGCCCGGGTGGGGCTAGTTTAGCAGATACGCAGTATTTT. It specifies CASSPGGASLADTQYF.

This rearrangement joins TRBV7-9 to TRBJ1-1; D is uncertain. Between the trimmed V and J ends, which lost 5 bases and 1 base, there was a span of 8 bases. The germline CDR1 and CDR2 sequences are SEHNR and FQNEAQ (reference sequence). This CDR3 contains 13 residues. In DNA form, the CDR3 reads TGTGCCAGCAGCCCCAACCAGAACACTGAAGCTTTCTTT. Its translation is CASSPNQNTEAFF.

V is TRBV6-5 and J is TRBJ1-2; 7 bases line up with TRBD1. The J segment lost 6 bases and the V segment lost 6 bases, leaving 7 bases of the junction unmatched. The CDR3 has 13 residues. Germline V lookup: CDR1 MNHEY, CDR2 SVGAGI. CDR3 nucleotide sequence: TGTGCCAGCAGGTCCCTCACAGGGGATGGCTACACCTTC. Protein product: CASRSLTGDGYTF.

This clone was detected once. The gene calls are TRBV6-5 and TRBJ1-5; D is unresolved. Trimming stripped 6 bases from V and 0 bases from J, with 9 bases between. This CDR3 has 14 amino acids. Germline V gene data show CDR1 as MNHEY and CDR2 as SVGAGI. The CDR3 DNA follows: TGTGCCAGCAGGACGGCGTATAGCAATCAGCCCCAGCATTTT. The encoded protein is CASRTAYSNQPQHF.

This clone came up once. The V call is TRBV18, the J call TRBJ2-5; perhaps TRBD1 as D (6 bases). This CDR3 is 16 amino acids long. The V gene's germline CDR1 is KGHSH and CDR2 LQKENI. V was trimmed by 3 bases and J by 0 bases, leaving 14 bases between them. CDR3 residues: CASSPRPDSHQETQYF. CDR3 in DNA: TGTGCCAGCTCACCGCGACCGGACAGCCACCAAGAGACCCAGTACTTC.

This clone has a single count. The chain recombines TRBV7-3 with TRBJ1-5; D gene uncertain. The V gene lost 1 base and the J gene lost 1 base, with 8 bases spanning the gap. Germline CDR1 and CDR2: SGHTA and FQGTGA. The CDR3 spans 15 residues. The CDR3 spells CASSLIGGSNQPQHF. Here the CDR3 DNA reads TGTGCCAGCAGCTTAATAGGTGGGAGCAATCAGCCCCAGCATTTT.

The V and J genes are TRBV19 and TRBJ2-1; 8 nucleotides match TRBD1. This CDR3 has 16 amino acids. Germline values: CDR1 LNHDA, CDR2 SQIVND (reference sequence). With V trimmed by 6 bases and J by 8 bases, 15 bases remained unmatched. The CDR3 loop is CASSLPGGASRDEQFF. The CDR3 DNA reads as TGTGCCAGTAGCTTACCAGGGGGCGCGAGTCGCGATGAGCAGTTCTTC. The variable domain in full, completed from reference TRBV19 and TRBJ2-1, reads DGGITQSPKYLFRKEGQNVTLSCEQNLNHDAMYWYRQDPGQGLRLIYYSQIVNDFQKGDIAEGYSVSREKKESFPLTVTSAQKNPTAFYLCASSLPGGASRDEQFFGPGTRLTVL.

This chain uses TRBV19 with TRBJ1-1, with TRBD1 matching 9 bases. V shed 9 bases, J shed 10 bases, and the junction held 18 bases outside the gene matches. Germline V gene data show CDR1 as LNHDA and CDR2 as SQIVND (reference sequence). The CDR3 is made up of 15 amino acids. The CDR3 is CASWGNRDRATGAFF. The CDR3 bases are TGTGCCAGCTGGGGAAACCGGGACAGGGCCACGGGAGCTTTCTTT.

The chain links TRBV6-1 to TRBJ1-2; D not resolved. Germline V gives CDR1 MNHNS, CDR2 SASEGT. The CDR3 has 17 amino acids. The ends were cut back, 2 bases at V and 2 bases at J, with 18 bases in the middle. DNA for the CDR3: TGTGCCAGCAGTGAACTACAGTTACCGGTGGTCAACTATGGCTACACCTTC. Its translation is CASSELQLPVVNYGYTF.

This rearrangement joins TRBV19 to TRBJ1-6; D remains ambiguous. Germline-derived CDR1 and CDR2 are LNHDA and SQIVND (reference sequence). The V gene lost 5 bases and the J gene lost 8 bases, with 19 bases spanning the gap. The CDR3 loop spans 16 amino acids. The CDR3 loop reads CASSPLGRYGHSPLHF. Written as DNA, the CDR3 is TGTGCCAGTAGTCCCCTGGGAAGGTACGGGCATTCACCCCTCCACTTT.

This chain connects TRBV4-1 to TRBJ2-1; D unclear. The CDR3 is 14 residues long. V lost 7 bases to trimming and J lost 3 bases, with 13 bases between them. Germline CDR1 reads MGHRA; CDR2 reads YSYEKL. The CDR3 protein is CASTPNPDYNEQFF. In DNA, the CDR3 is TGCGCCAGCACCCCAAATCCCGACTACAATGAGCAGTTCTTC.

J is TRBJ2-5 and V is TRBV20-1; D is uncertain. Germline CDR1 DFQATT, CDR2 SNEGSKA (reference sequence). Trimming left V 2 bases short and J 5 bases short, with 6 bases between. The CDR3 is 11 amino acids. The CDR3 loop is CSARLRETQYF. CDR3 nucleotide sequence: TGCAGTGCTAGACTGCGGGAGACCCAGTACTTC.

This clone showed up just a few times. The CDR3 spells CASSQEGLGTGIGNTIYF. The CDR3 DNA reads TGCGCCAGCAGCCAAGAGGGGCTAGGGACAGGGATAGGAAACACCATATATTTT. The chain employs TRBV4-3 and TRBJ1-3, with 9 bases identical to TRBD1. V gave up 0 bases and J gave up 4 bases; unmatched junction bases: 10. From germline, CDR1 is LGHNA and CDR2 YSLEER. The CDR3 is 18 residues long.

The gene calls are TRBV19 and TRBJ2-2; TRBD1 matches 8 bases. With 4 bases clipped from V and 6 bases from J, the junction kept 10 bases outside the gene matches. The CDR3 loop spans 16 amino acids. The germline gives CDR1 LNHDA, CDR2 SQIVND (reference sequence). The CDR3 coding sequence is TGTGCCAGTAGTACTAGAGGGACAGGCGGGTCCGGGGAGCTGTTTTTT. It specifies CASSTRGTGGSGELFF.

This clone was recorded a few times. The genes are TRBV27 and TRBJ1-6; unclear D gene. The CDR3 extends over 13 amino acids. Germline V gene data show CDR1 as MNHEY and CDR2 as SMNVEV (reference sequence). V was trimmed by 3 bases and J by 7 bases, leaving 7 bases between them. This CDR3 reads CASSFFGNSPLHF. CDR3 in DNA: TGTGCCAGCAGTTTTTTCGGAAATTCACCCCTCCACTTT.

This sequence joins TRBV7-2 and TRBJ1-5; weak D call: TRBD1 (6 bases). Germline V CDR1 and CDR2: SGHTA, FQGNSA. The V and J ends lost 2 bases and 4 bases respectively, with 12 bases between them. This CDR3 spans 15 amino acids. The CDR3 sequence: CASSLSTGWNQPQHF. The CDR3 DNA reads as TGTGCCAGCAGCTTAAGTACAGGGTGGAATCAGCCCCAGCATTTT.